This T cell receptor beta chain appears in the sequencing data of a study of CD8+ T cells in alopecia areata (dated by TCRdb to 2017 to 2018). About the full investigation: Treated patients were enrolled in an open-label pilot trial of oral tofacitinib at 5 to 10 mg twice daily for moderate-to-severe alopecia areata. Tofacitinib was administered for 6 to 18 months, and 6 months of follow-up off drug were then conducted to assess delayed response and recurrence. In both human patients and the C3H/HeJ mouse model, the study applied high-throughput TCRbeta sequencing to look at T cell clonal expansion in alopecia areata. On the human side, TCRbeta sequencing was run on scalp tissue and on sorted CD4+ and CD8+ peripheral blood T cells from healthy controls and from alopecia areata patients with either patchy or totalis/universalis disease. Tofacitinib-treated patients had biopsies at baseline and at 4 and 24 weeks of treatment, with a later scalp biopsy in several patients. Clonality in the scalp was compared among normal scalp (n=4), patchy alopecia areata scalp (n=8), and alopecia totalis/universalis scalp (n=8). The RNA source kit depended on sample type: the PAXgene miRNA kit for fixed scalp, the miRNeasy kit for PBMCs, and the RNeasy kit for mouse skin. TCRbeta CDR3 regions were amplified by immunoSEQ multiplex PCR using 35 Vbeta forward and 13 Jbeta reverse primers. Broader findings and caveats from the paper: Compared with mice, TCR sequences shared between patients were less clear, possibly partly because of HLA diversity across the patient population. Unlike mouse skin, where gammadelta T cells dominate, normal human skin contains resident alphabeta T cells that get sequenced too, which complicates analysis of the scalp TCR repertoire. Lesional scalp, especially in alopecia totalis/universalis, showed higher clonality and more expanded CD8+ clones than normal scalp, suggesting antigenic drive.

Libraries were made using the immunoSEQ multiplex PCR assay. To provide template for TCR sequencing, every sample had RNA extracted and reverse transcribed into cDNA. First-strand cDNA was synthesized with SuperScript III using a 2:1 mix of oligo-dT and random hexamers. A synthetic immune receptor repertoire was used to gauge amplification bias, and whatever bias remained was removed computationally. The authors processed their data as follows. Raw reads were preprocessed to remove errors, and CDR3 was defined by IMGT conventions from the conserved cysteine to phenylalanine. To get clonality, Shannon entropy was normalized by log2 of the number of productive unique TCRs and the result was subtracted from 1. CD4 or CD8 identity of scalp clones was inferred by cross-referencing scalp TCRbeta sequences with sorted blood CD4 and CD8 repertoires. TCRdb carries this immuneACCESS record with in-frame sequences only. Its versions omit some clonotypes, under half of them owing to an unresolved V gene in the studies checked, with the rest unexplained. V, J and clone size were drawn from that table, and D and trimming were deduced from the DNA. This sample has hundreds of thousands of clones in its table, and around two thirds of those were observed once. The ten largest clones take up more than 0.95% of the sample.

According to the germline V gene, CDR1 reads SGHRS and CDR2 reads YFSETQ. Reading from cysteine to phenylalanine, the CDR3 counts 13 amino acids. Only CDR3 DNA is held: 39 bases, read in frame from base 1. The trim is 4 bases for V and 2 bases for J, with a gap of 9 bases between the germline ends. This clone was picked up a small number of times. Its antigen remains unidentified. Qualities for individual bases were not recorded, and no much larger clone is one base off. The sample's time point, from its label and the paper: baseline before oral tofacitinib. From alopecia areata patients, peripheral blood was collected along with lesional scalp punch biopsies. PBMCs were separated by density centrifugation and stained for CD3, CD4 and CD8, after which CD4+ and CD8+ T cells were sorted on a FACSAria.

Sample: CD4+ T cells sorted from blood, taken at week 0. The rearranged segments are TRBV5-1 and TRBJ2-5; the D segment cannot be called with confidence. This sequence originates from a human donor with alopecia areata. In nucleotides, the sequence is TGCGCCAGCAGCAGAGTGGGGCAAGAGACCCAGTACTTC. It is translated as CASSRVGQETQYF. Reference TRBV5-1 and TRBJ2-5 proteins supply the regions before and after the CDR3; the full variable domain is: KAGVTQTPRYLIKTRGQQVTLSCSPISGHRSVSWYQQTPGQGLQFLFEYFSETQRNKGNFPGRFSGRQFSNSRSEMNVSTLELGDSALYLCASSRVGQETQYFGPGTRLLVL.